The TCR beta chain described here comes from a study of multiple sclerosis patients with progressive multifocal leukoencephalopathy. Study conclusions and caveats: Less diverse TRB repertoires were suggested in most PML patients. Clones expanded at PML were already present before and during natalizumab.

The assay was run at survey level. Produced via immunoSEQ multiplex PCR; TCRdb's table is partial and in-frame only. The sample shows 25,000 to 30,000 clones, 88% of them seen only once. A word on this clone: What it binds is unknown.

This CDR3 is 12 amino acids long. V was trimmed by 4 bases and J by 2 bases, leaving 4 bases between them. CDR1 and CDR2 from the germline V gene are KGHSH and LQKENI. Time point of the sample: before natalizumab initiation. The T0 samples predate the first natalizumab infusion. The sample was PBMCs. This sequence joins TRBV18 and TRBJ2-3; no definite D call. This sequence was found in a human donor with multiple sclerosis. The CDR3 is CASSLATDTQYF. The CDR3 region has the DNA TGTGCCAGCTCACTTGCCACAGATACGCAGTATTTT.